This is a list of T cell receptor beta chains from one sample in a study of technical replicates of blood from four donors. This table comes from immunoSEQ multiplex PCR, and its TCRdb copy is limited to in-frame clones, with some not included. The sample includes tens of thousands of clones, approximately 90% of them seen just once. The sequenced sample consisted of T cells isolated from PBMCs. The receptors here all came from a human donor in good health. Each CDR3 is given with its conserved first and last residue. Fields, in order: clone size, V gene, D gene, J gene, CDR3 protein, CDR3 DNA. A D gene is named only where the DNA matches it firmly. Rows give clone size only sometimes, using once, few, many, or a class for an expanded clone.

clone size: -; V gene: TRBV5-1; D gene: -; J gene: TRBJ2-1; CDR3 protein: CASSLPERISSYNEQFF; CDR3 DNA: TGCGCCAGCAGCTTACCGGAGCGGATAAGCTCCTACAATGAGCAGTTCTTC
clone size: -; V gene: TRBV25-1; D gene: -; J gene: TRBJ1-2; CDR3 protein: CASSATDGGDGYGYTF; CDR3 DNA: TGTGCCAGCAGTGCCACCGACGGGGGAGACGGCTATGGCTACACCTTC
clone size: -; V gene: TRBV19; D gene: TRBD1; J gene: TRBJ1-1; CDR3 protein: CASSIQEQGRTEAFF; CDR3 DNA: TGTGCCAGTAGTATTCAGGAACAGGGGCGAACTGAAGCTTTCTTT
clone size: -; V gene: TRBV21-1; D gene: -; J gene: TRBJ2-1; CDR3 protein: CASSKQTSGRVYEQFF; CDR3 DNA: TGTGCCAGCAGCAAACAGACTAGCGGGAGGGTCTATGAGCAGTTCTTC
clone size: -; V gene: TRBV9; D gene: TRBD1; J gene: TRBJ2-5; CDR3 protein: CASSARDSLETQYF; CDR3 DNA: TGTGCCAGCAGCGCCCGGGACAGTTTAGAGACCCAGTACTTC
clone size: -; V gene: TRBV6-1; D gene: -; J gene: TRBJ2-1; CDR3 protein: CASSATDRPFFYNEQFF; CDR3 DNA: TGTGCCAGCAGTGCTACAGACAGGCCGTTTTTTTACAATGAGCAGTTCTTC
clone size: -; V gene: TRBV5-6; D gene: -; J gene: TRBJ2-5; CDR3 protein: CASSFRYQETQYF; CDR3 DNA: TGTGCCAGCAGTTTCCGTTACCAAGAGACCCAGTACTTC
clone size: -; V gene: TRBV19; D gene: -; J gene: TRBJ2-7; CDR3 protein: CASSPRGSEHEQYF; CDR3 DNA: TGTGCCAGTAGTCCACGGGGTTCTGAGCACGAGCAGTACTTC
clone size: -; V gene: TRBV30; D gene: TRBD2; J gene: TRBJ2-1; CDR3 protein: CAGGGSYNEQFF; CDR3 DNA: TGTGCCGGCGGGGGTTCCTACAATGAGCAGTTCTTC
clone size: -; V gene: TRBV28; D gene: -; J gene: TRBJ2-1; CDR3 protein: CASSHASKTDNEQFF; CDR3 DNA: TGTGCCAGCAGTCACGCTAGCAAAACCGATAATGAGCAGTTCTTC
clone size: -; V gene: TRBV7-6; D gene: TRBD2; J gene: TRBJ2-1; CDR3 protein: CASSPLGTSSYNEQFF; CDR3 DNA: TGTGCCAGCAGCCCCCTCGGGACTAGCTCCTACAATGAGCAGTTCTTC
clone size: few; V gene: TRBV9; D gene: TRBD1; J gene: TRBJ1-1; CDR3 protein: CASSPPGTVNTEAFF; CDR3 DNA: TGTGCCAGCAGCCCTCCTGGGACAGTGAACACTGAAGCTTTCTTT
clone size: few; V gene: TRBV4-1; D gene: TRBD2; J gene: TRBJ2-2; CDR3 protein: CASRRLAGTGELFF; CDR3 DNA: TGCGCCAGCAGACGACTAGCGGGCACCGGGGAGCTGTTTTTT
clone size: -; V gene: TRBV14; D gene: TRBD1; J gene: TRBJ1-1; CDR3 protein: CASSPWTGSTEAFF; CDR3 DNA: TGTGCCAGCAGCCCATGGACAGGGAGCACTGAAGCTTTCTTT
clone size: -; V gene: TRBV11-2; D gene: -; J gene: TRBJ1-5; CDR3 protein: CASSLSNNQPQHF; CDR3 DNA: TGTGCCAGCAGCTTATCTAACAATCAGCCCCAGCATTTT
clone size: -; V gene: TRBV19; D gene: -; J gene: TRBJ2-2; CDR3 protein: CASSIQENTGELFF; CDR3 DNA: TGTGCCAGTAGTATCCAGGAGAACACCGGGGAGCTGTTTTTT
clone size: -; V gene: TRBV5-4; D gene: TRBD1; J gene: TRBJ2-5; CDR3 protein: CASSSPGQGIEETQYF; CDR3 DNA: TGTGCCAGCAGCTCTCCGGGACAGGGGATAGAAGAGACCCAGTACTTC
clone size: few; V gene: TRBV18; D gene: TRBD1; J gene: TRBJ1-1; CDR3 protein: CASSPWDRLEAFF; CDR3 DNA: TGTGCCAGCTCACCATGGGACAGGCTTGAAGCTTTCTTT
clone size: -; V gene: TRBV28; D gene: TRBD1; J gene: TRBJ2-3; CDR3 protein: CASSFRGPRTDTQYF; CDR3 DNA: TGTGCCAGCAGTTTTAGGGGGCCCCGCACAGATACGCAGTATTTT
clone size: -; V gene: TRBV20-1; D gene: -; J gene: TRBJ2-5; CDR3 protein: CSARDKETQYF; CDR3 DNA: TGCAGTGCTAGGGACAAAGAGACCCAGTACTTC
clone size: -; V gene: TRBV5-5; D gene: -; J gene: TRBJ2-2; CDR3 protein: CASSRLSGGGGELFF; CDR3 DNA: TGTGCCAGCAGCCGCTTGTCGGGCGGAGGCGGGGAGCTGTTTTTT
clone size: once; V gene: TRBV28; D gene: -; J gene: TRBJ2-2; CDR3 protein: CASSLWAKGRATGELFF; CDR3 DNA: TGTGCCAGCAGTTTATGGGCGAAGGGCAGGGCCACCGGGGAGCTGTTTTTT
clone size: -; V gene: TRBV2; D gene: -; J gene: TRBJ2-7; CDR3 protein: CASSEARGTGTVLITYEQYF; CDR3 DNA: TGTGCCAGCAGTGAAGCGCGTGGCACAGGGACGGTTCTTATCACCTACGAGCAGTACTTC
clone size: -; V gene: TRBV6-1; D gene: -; J gene: TRBJ1-2; CDR3 protein: CASSAAGAYGYTF; CDR3 DNA: TGTGCCAGCAGTGCCGCGGGGGCCTATGGCTACACCTTC
clone size: -; V gene: TRBV9; D gene: TRBD1; J gene: TRBJ2-5; CDR3 protein: CASSPQGGNRETQYF; CDR3 DNA: TGTGCCAGCAGCCCCCAAGGGGGCAATAGGGAGACCCAGTACTTC
clone size: once; V gene: TRBV19; D gene: TRBD2; J gene: TRBJ2-7; CDR3 protein: CASSMSSGGVDNEQYF; CDR3 DNA: TGTGCCAGTAGTATGTCTAGCGGGGGGGTGGATAACGAGCAGTACTTC
clone size: -; V gene: TRBV29-1; D gene: TRBD1; J gene: TRBJ2-2; CDR3 protein: CSGTGRAGTGELFF; CDR3 DNA: TGCAGCGGGACAGGGCGAGCGGGCACCGGGGAGCTGTTTTTT
clone size: -; V gene: TRBV7-9; D gene: TRBD1; J gene: TRBJ2-3; CDR3 protein: CASTPGQGNVVTQYF; CDR3 DNA: TGTGCCAGCACCCCGGGACAGGGGAACGTGGTTACGCAGTATTTT
clone size: once; V gene: TRBV9; D gene: TRBD2; J gene: TRBJ2-2; CDR3 protein: CASSVGGTSLTGELFF; CDR3 DNA: TGTGCCAGCAGCGTAGGAGGGACTAGCCTAACCGGGGAGCTGTTTTTT
clone size: -; V gene: TRBV7-3; D gene: -; J gene: TRBJ1-2; CDR3 protein: CASSLIGGRGSSGYTF; CDR3 DNA: TGTGCCAGCAGCTTAATCGGGGGTAGGGGATCGAGCGGCTACACCTTC
clone size: -; V gene: TRBV7-7; D gene: -; J gene: TRBJ2-2; CDR3 protein: CASSFSRIQSRYTGELFF; CDR3 DNA: TGTGCTAGCAGCTTCTCGAGGATACAAAGCCGCTACACCGGGGAGCTGTTTTTT
clone size: -; V gene: TRBV30; D gene: -; J gene: TRBJ2-5; CDR3 protein: CAWTIQNKETQYF; CDR3 DNA: TGTGCCTGGACCATCCAGAACAAAGAGACCCAGTACTTC
clone size: -; V gene: TRBV18; D gene: -; J gene: TRBJ2-1; CDR3 protein: CASSPRRDSWQFF; CDR3 DNA: TGTGCCAGCTCACCACGGAGGGATTCTTGGCAGTTCTTC
clone size: -; V gene: TRBV6-1; D gene: -; J gene: TRBJ1-2; CDR3 protein: CASSEWAFNYGYTF; CDR3 DNA: TGTGCCAGCAGTGAATGGGCCTTTAACTATGGCTACACCTTC
clone size: -; V gene: TRBV29-1; D gene: -; J gene: TRBJ1-1; CDR3 protein: CSGTRGSEAFF; CDR3 DNA: TGCAGCGGAACCAGGGGTTCTGAAGCTTTCTTT
clone size: -; V gene: TRBV25-1; D gene: TRBD2; J gene: TRBJ2-7; CDR3 protein: CATERTSPHEQYF; CDR3 DNA: TGTGCCACCGAGAGGACTAGCCCCCACGAGCAGTACTTC
clone size: -; V gene: TRBV19; D gene: TRBD2; J gene: TRBJ2-2; CDR3 protein: CASSIVGLAGGPFRTGELFF; CDR3 DNA: TGTGCCAGTAGTATAGTAGGCTTAGCGGGAGGGCCATTTAGGACCGGGGAGCTGTTTTTT
clone size: -; V gene: TRBV7-2; D gene: -; J gene: TRBJ2-1; CDR3 protein: CASTSGGLYNEQFF; CDR3 DNA: TGTGCCAGCACTTCAGGAGGCCTATACAATGAGCAGTTCTTC